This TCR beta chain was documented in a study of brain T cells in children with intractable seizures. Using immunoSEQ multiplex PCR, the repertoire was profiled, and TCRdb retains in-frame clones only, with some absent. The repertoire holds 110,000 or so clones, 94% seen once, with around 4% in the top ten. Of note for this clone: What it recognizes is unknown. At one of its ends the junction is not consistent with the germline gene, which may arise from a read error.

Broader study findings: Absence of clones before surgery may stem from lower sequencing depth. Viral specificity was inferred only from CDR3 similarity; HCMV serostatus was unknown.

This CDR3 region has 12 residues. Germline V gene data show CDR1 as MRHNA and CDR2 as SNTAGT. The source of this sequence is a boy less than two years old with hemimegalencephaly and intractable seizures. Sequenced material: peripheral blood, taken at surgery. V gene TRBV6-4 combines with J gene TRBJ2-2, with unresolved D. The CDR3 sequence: CASIDCYGELFF. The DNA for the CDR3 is TGTGCCAGCATTGACTGTTACGGGGAGCTGTTTTTT.